This TCR beta chain was profiled in a study of Ad26.COV2.S vaccination and SARS-CoV-2 variants. Study-wide points: TCR breadth and depth analyses may have underestimated total T cell responses. Post-vaccination breadth of spike-specific CD8+ and CD4+ T cell responses was reportedly substantial. Individuals receiving vaccine had higher spike-specific TCR breadth than placebo recipients did.

The repertoire was sequenced with immunoSEQ multiplex PCR; TCRdb's copy has only in-frame clones and lacks some. Here the sample spans roughly 500,000 clones, approximately 89% being singletons. Points on this clone: Its matching antigen is unknown.

The treatment: over 15 received Ad26.COV2.S at low or high dose, single or two shots; several received placebo; per-sample allocation not given. It was on day 63 after the first vaccine or placebo injection that samples were taken. This vaccine is an Ad26 vector that expresses the Wuhan-strain SARS-CoV-2 spike. V was shortened by 2 bases and J by 1 base, with 8 bases between the two germline ends. This CDR3 spans 15 amino acids. CDR1 and CDR2 (germline): LGHNA, YSLEER. This specimen was peripheral blood, taken in a trial of Ad26.COV2.S vaccine versus placebo. J is TRBJ2-2 and V is TRBV4-3; no definite D call. The sequence was obtained from a person between 18 and 65 years old who received the Ad26.COV2.S COVID-19 vaccine or a placebo. The DNA for the CDR3 is TGCGCCAGCAGCCAACTCGTAGGGAACACCGGGGAGCTGTTTTTT. It specifies CASSQLVGNTGELFF.